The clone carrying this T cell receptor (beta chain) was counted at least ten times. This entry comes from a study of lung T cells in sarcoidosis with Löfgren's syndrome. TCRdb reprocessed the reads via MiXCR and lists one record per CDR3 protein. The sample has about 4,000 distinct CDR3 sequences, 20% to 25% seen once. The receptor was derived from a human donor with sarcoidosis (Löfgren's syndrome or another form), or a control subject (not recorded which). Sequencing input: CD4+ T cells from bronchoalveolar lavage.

Here the CDR3 reads CASSQDLQLENIQYF. DNA for the CDR3: TGTGCCAGCAGCCAAGATTTACAGCTGGAAAACATTCAGTACTTC. This chain joins TRBV4-2 and TRBJ2-4; D remains unclear. The CDR3 contains 15 residues. The V gene's germline CDR1 is LGHNA and CDR2 YNFKEQ. The V and J ends lost 0 bases and 5 bases respectively, with 11 bases between them.